This T cell receptor beta chain derives from a study of patients with pleural tuberculosis. TCRdb redid the calling of the reads with MiXCR, one entry per CDR3 protein. The sample has approximately 50,000 distinct CDR3 sequences, less than 9.5% seen once. Trimming took 0 bases from V and 3 from J, leaving 8 bases between them. This CDR3 has 14 residues. Germline CDR1 and CDR2: DFQATT and SNEGSKA (reference sequence). In its sample, this clonotype was seen many times. This clonotype was obtained from a human donor with pleural tuberculosis. This chain joins TRBV20-1 and TRBJ2-2; D possibly corresponds to TRBD1 (5 bases). Here the CDR3 reads CSARDRVHTGELFF. For the CDR3, the DNA is TGCAGTGCTAGAGACAGGGTTCACACCGGGGAGCTGTTTTTT.